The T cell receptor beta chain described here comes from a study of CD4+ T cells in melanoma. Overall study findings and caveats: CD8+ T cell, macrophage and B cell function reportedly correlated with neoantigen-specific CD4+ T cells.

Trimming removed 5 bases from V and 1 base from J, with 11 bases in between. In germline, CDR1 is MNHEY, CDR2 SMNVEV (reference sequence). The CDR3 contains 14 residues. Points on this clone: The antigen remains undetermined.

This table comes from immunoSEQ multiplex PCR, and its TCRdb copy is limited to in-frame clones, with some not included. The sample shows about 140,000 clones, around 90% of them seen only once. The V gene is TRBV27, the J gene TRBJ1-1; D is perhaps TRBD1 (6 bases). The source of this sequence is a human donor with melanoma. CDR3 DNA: TGTGCCAGCAGTCTCAGGGGAACGAACACTGAAGCTTTCTTT. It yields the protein CASSLRGTNTEAFF.